The T cell receptor beta chain under discussion was sequenced for a study of blood T cell repertoires in COVID-19. The wider study: The study drew acute and convalescent COVID-19 samples from the United States, Italy and Spain. Sources were T cells, B-cell-depleted T cells, or PBMCs; the material itself was cDNA or gDNA.

The CDR3 sequence is 15 residues long. Trimming took 2 bases from V and 1 from J, leaving 11 bases between them. CDR1 and CDR2 from the germline V gene are SGHNT and YYREEE (reference sequence). Enrollment of patients from Seattle took place during active infection, with longitudinal follow-up. In the authors' workflow: Amplification with reference gene primers provided the estimates of nucleated cell counts. The method was immunoSEQ multiplex PCR; TCRdb's version includes in-frame clones alone and lacks a portion of them. V, J and clone size derive from that table, while D and trimming were established from the DNA sequence. The sample has hundreds of thousands of clones, 85% to 90% seen once.

This clonotype was sampled from a woman aged 25 to 45 with COVID-19, enrolled during active disease. The chain combines TRBV5-4 with TRBJ2-3; D might be TRBD1 (6 bases). The specimen was peripheral blood. CDR3 nucleotides: TGTGCCAGCAGCTTACGACAGGTGCGCACAGATACGCAGTATTTT. Residues: CASSLRQVRTDTQYF.